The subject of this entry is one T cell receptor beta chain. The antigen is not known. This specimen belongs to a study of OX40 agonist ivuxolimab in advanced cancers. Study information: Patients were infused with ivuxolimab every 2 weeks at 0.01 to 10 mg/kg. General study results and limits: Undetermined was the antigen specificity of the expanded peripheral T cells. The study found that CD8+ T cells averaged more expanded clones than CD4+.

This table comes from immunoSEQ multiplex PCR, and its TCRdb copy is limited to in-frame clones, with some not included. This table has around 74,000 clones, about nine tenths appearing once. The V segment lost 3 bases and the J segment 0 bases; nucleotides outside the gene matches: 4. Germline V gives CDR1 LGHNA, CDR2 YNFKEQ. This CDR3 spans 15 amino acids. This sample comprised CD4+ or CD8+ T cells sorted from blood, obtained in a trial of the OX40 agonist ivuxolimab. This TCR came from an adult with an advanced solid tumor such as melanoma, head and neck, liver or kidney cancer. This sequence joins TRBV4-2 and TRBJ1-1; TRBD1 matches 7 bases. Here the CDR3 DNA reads TGTGCCAGCAGCCACCCGGGACAGATGAACACTGAAGCTTTCTTT. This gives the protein CASSHPGQMNTEAFF.